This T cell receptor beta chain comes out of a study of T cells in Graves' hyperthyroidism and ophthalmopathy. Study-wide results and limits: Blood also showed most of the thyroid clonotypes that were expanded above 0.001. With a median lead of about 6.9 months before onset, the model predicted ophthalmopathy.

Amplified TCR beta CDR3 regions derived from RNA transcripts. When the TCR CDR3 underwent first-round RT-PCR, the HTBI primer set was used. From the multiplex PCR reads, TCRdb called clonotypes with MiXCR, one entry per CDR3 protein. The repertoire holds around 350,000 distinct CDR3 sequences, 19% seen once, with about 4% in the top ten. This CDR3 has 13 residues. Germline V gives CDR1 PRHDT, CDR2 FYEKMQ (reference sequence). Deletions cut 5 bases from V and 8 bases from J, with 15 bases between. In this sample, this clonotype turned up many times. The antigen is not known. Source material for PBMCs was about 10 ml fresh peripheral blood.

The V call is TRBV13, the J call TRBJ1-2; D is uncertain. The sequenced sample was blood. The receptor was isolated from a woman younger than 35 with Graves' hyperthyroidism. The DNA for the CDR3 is TGTGCCAGCAGCCCCACCTTTAGAGGGGGCTACACCTTC. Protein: CASSPTFRGGYTF.